The text below deals with one TCR beta chain. The target antigen is unknown. Losses at the gene ends were 7 bases for V and 4 bases for J; bases not matched to a gene: 5. Germline lookup yields CDR1 SQVTM and CDR2 ANQGSEA. The CDR3 covers 12 residues. The record originates from a study of cytomegalovirus exposure and HLA in healthy donors. Study-wide findings and caveats: Upon later analysis, HLA-associated TCR beta chains proved more clonally expanded than other, equally common chains. A missense variant in DCLRE1C was later tied to TCR beta V- and J-gene trimming. It emerged from a later analysis that several of the most significant clusters appeared to be linked to common viral pathogens.

The PCR was carried out with 60 Vbeta primers and 13 Jbeta primers. The protocol was immunoSEQ multiplex PCR, while the TCRdb copy is restricted to in-frame clones and leaves out a portion. The sample has 70,000 or so clones. J is TRBJ2-7 and V is TRBV29-1; TRBD1 matches at 9 bases. Sequenced input: PBMCs. This TCR came from a man in his forties in good health and CMV-seronegative. The CDR3 protein is CSAATGGYEQYF. The CDR3 DNA sequence: TGCAGCGCCGCGACAGGGGGGTACGAGCAGTACTTC.